This T cell receptor beta chain was sequenced for a study of cytomegalovirus exposure and HLA in healthy donors. Across the whole study: Most genotyped donors, 81% of about 360, had Caucasian-associated genetic ancestry. Findings and caveats of the study: A later analysis found common viral pathogens apparently linked to several of the most significant clusters. In a later analysis, at a false discovery rate of 0.05, roughly 16,000 TCR beta sequences matched HLA alleles.

Primers for the PCR totalled 60 Vbeta and 13 Jbeta. Produced via immunoSEQ multiplex PCR; TCRdb's table is partial and in-frame only. The repertoire has around 110,000 clones, 8.5% to 10% of them found once; the top ten carry less than 4%. As regards this clone: Its antigen remains unknown.

Healthy bone marrow donors made up the donors. V was trimmed by 1 base and J by 4 bases, leaving 16 bases between them. The V gene's germline CDR1 is SGHVS and CDR2 FQNEAQ. The CDR3 consists of 16 residues. Sequencing used PBMCs. The source of this sequence is a man in his thirties or forties in good health and CMV-seronegative. The chain uses TRBV7-8 and TRBJ1-2; TRBD1 might be the D (5 bases). This chain's CDR3 is CASSLEVGGVGYGYTF. The CDR3 DNA reads TGTGCCAGCAGCTTAGAAGTGGGAGGGGTGGGCTATGGCTACACCTTC.